These 27 T cell receptor beta chains share one sample of origin, sequenced in a study of T-cell memory formation after mild COVID-19 (dated by TCRdb to the early 2020s). Receptor amplification or capture employed 5' RACE. TCRdb names Illumina NovaSeq 6000 as the instrument used. TCRdb reran the public reads through fastp at Q25 and MiXCR, keeping productive beta chains. Each CDR3 protein gets just one entry, which takes the most common genes and DNA from the rows behind it. This sample holds 200,000 to 250,000 distinct CDR3 sequences; 9.4% were observed only once. The ten largest clones add up to 22% of the sample. Sequenced material: PBMCs or a T cell subset sorted from them (not recorded which). The receptors come from a young man who had mild COVID-19 (a few samples of this study predate the infection). The sample titles of this study are shuffled in the database, so cell type and time point are left out; the donor was told from shared clones.

This clonotype was found a few times. V gene TRBV28 combines with J gene TRBJ2-1, with no clear D. Trimming cost V 3 bases and J 8 bases, with 14 bases left between them. This CDR3 contains 14 residues. Germline V gives CDR1 MDHEN, CDR2 SYDVKM. The DNA of the CDR3 is TGTGCCAGCAGTTTCATCTTTGTTCGTGATGAGCAGTTCTTC. Translation gives CASSFIFVRDEQFF.

This chain uses TRBV6-1 with TRBJ1-1; D is ambiguous. Looked up from germline, CDR1 is MNHNS and CDR2 is SASEGT. V was shortened by 5 bases and J by 0 bases, with 10 bases between the two germline ends. The CDR3 is 14 residues long. The CDR3 is CASSTQLMNTEAFF. The CDR3 DNA reads TGTGCCAGCAGTACCCAGCTAATGAACACTGAAGCTTTCTTT.

The rearrangement links TRBV12-5 to TRBJ2-2, with D unresolved. Between the trimmed V and J ends, which lost 1 base and 2 bases, there was a span of 5 bases. This CDR3 is built from 14 residues. Germline CDR1 and CDR2: LGHNT and FRNRAP. The CDR3 DNA reads TGTGCTAGTGGTTTGGCAGGCAACACCGGGGAGCTGTTTTTT. This translates into CASGLAGNTGELFF.

This chain uses TRBV5-1 with TRBJ2-7; D is undetermined. The CDR3 contains 13 residues. V lost 4 bases, J lost 5 bases, and 13 bases lay in between. Germline V gene lookup returns CDR1 SGHRS and CDR2 YFSETQ. This CDR3 is CASSPTVKNEQYF. The CDR3 DNA reads TGCGCCAGCAGCCCCACCGTGAAGAACGAGCAGTACTTC.

This clonotype was picked up a small number of times. The chain couples TRBV11-2 to TRBJ2-2; TRBD1 aligns across 9 bases. With V trimmed by 1 base and J by 8 bases, 5 bases remained unmatched. The CDR3 has 15 residues. The V gene's germline CDR1 is SGHAT and CDR2 FQNNGV. The CDR3, as DNA: TGTGCCAGCAGCTTAGGCCGGGACAGGGCTGGGGAGCTGTTTTTT. It translates to CASSLGRDRAGELFF.

Only a few counts were recorded for this clonotype. The chain carries TRBV5-1 and TRBJ1-1; the match to TRBD1 covers 8 bases. Germline V gene data show CDR1 as SGHRS and CDR2 as YFSETQ. The trim removed 2 bases at V and 5 bases at J, leaving 5 bases unmatched. CDR3 length equals 14 residues. The CDR3 loop reads CASSLQGEGTEAFF. The DNA of the CDR3 is TGCGCCAGCAGCTTACAGGGGGAGGGAACTGAAGCTTTCTTT.

This clonotype was counted a few times. The CDR3 nucleotides are TGCGCCAGCAGCTTGGAAGGGCGGAGGATCAACTATGGCTACACCTTC. Residues: CASSLEGRRINYGYTF. The chain recombines TRBV5-1 with TRBJ1-2; D uncertain. The CDR3 is 16 amino acids. Between the trimmed V and J ends, which lost 0 bases and 2 bases, there was a span of 14 bases. Per germline, CDR1 SGHRS and CDR2 YFSETQ.

The CDR3 bases are TGTGCCAGCAGCGTAGACAGCCGCCACGATACGCAGTATTTT. Protein product: CASSVDSRHDTQYF. This chain joins TRBV9 and TRBJ2-3; D remains unclear. The CDR3 has 14 amino acids. Per germline, CDR1 SGDLS and CDR2 YYNGEE. V shed 0 bases and J shed 6 bases, with 11 bases lying between them.

Comment on this clonotype: It may be a read error: a sequence one base away is much more abundant. The chain combines TRBV27 with TRBJ2-5; TRBD1 might be the D (5 bases). CDR3 length: 15 amino acids. Per germline, CDR1 MNHEY and CDR2 SMNVEV (reference sequence). Trimming stripped 4 bases from V and 3 bases from J, with 15 bases between. The CDR3 region is CASSSPDWGKETQYF. CDR3 nucleotides: TGTGCCAGCAGTTCCCCCGACTGGGGCAAAGAGACCCAGTACTTC.

The chain employs TRBV18 and TRBJ2-2; unclear D gene. The CDR3 covers 13 residues. The V gene's germline CDR1 is KGHSH and CDR2 LQKENI. Between the trimmed V and J ends, which lost 1 base and 6 bases, there was a span of 6 bases. CDR3 in amino acids: CASSPRSSGELFF. CDR3 nucleotide sequence: TGTGCCAGCTCACCACGGAGCTCCGGGGAGCTGTTTTTT.

The gene calls are TRBV13 and TRBJ2-3, with 7 bases that match TRBD2. The trim removed 5 bases at V and 4 bases at J, leaving 12 bases unmatched. The germline gives CDR1 PRHDT, CDR2 FYEKMQ (reference sequence). CDR3 length: 16 residues. CDR3 sequence (DNA): TGTGCCAGCAGCCCAGACTCGCGGGGGAGCTCAGATACGCAGTATTTT. This sequence encodes CASSPDSRGSSDTQYF.

This clonotype was observed a single time. The chain is built from TRBV2 and TRBJ2-7, with 7 bases that match TRBD1. This CDR3 comprises 14 residues. The ends lost 10 bases at V and 0 bases at J; junction bases unmatched: 9. The germline V gene has CDR1 SNHLY and CDR2 FYNNEI. CDR3 bases: TGTGCCACCACAGGGGCCCTTTCCTCCTACGAGCAGTACTTC. Translating it yields CATTGALSSYEQYF.

This clonotype has ten or more counts. The V call is TRBV7-8, the J call TRBJ1-1; 12 positions agree with TRBD1. Losses at the gene ends were 1 base for V and 3 bases for J; bases not matched to a gene: 9. This CDR3 contains 18 residues. Germline lookup yields CDR1 SGHVS and CDR2 FQNEAQ. The CDR3 DNA follows: TGTGCCAGCAGCTTAGGAACCGGGACAGGGGGCAGGTACACTGAAGCTTTCTTT. Amino acid sequence: CASSLGTGTGGRYTEAFF.

The genes are TRBV7-6 and TRBJ2-5, with 10 bases identical to TRBD1. The CDR3 extends over 14 amino acids. The V segment lost 6 bases and the J segment 5 bases; nucleotides outside the gene matches: 6. The germline V gene encodes CDR1 SGHVS and CDR2 FNYEAQ. Here the CDR3 DNA reads TGTGCCAGCAGAAAGACAGGGGGCTGGGAGACCCAGTACTTC. Protein: CASRKTGGWETQYF.

The chain recombines TRBV3-1 with TRBJ2-1; tentatively, D is TRBD1 (5 bases). The length of the CDR3 is 14 residues. V was trimmed by 3 bases and J by 1 base, leaving 7 bases between them. Germline CDR1 is LGHDT and CDR2 is YNNKEL (reference sequence). The CDR3 DNA is TGTGCCAGCAGCCAGACAGCGTCCTACAATGAGCAGTTCTTC. Its translation is CASSQTASYNEQFF.

The genes are TRBV7-2 and TRBJ2-3; D perhaps matches TRBD2 (6 bases). CDR3 size: 14 residues. Germline values: CDR1 SGHTA, CDR2 FQGNSA. Trimming left V 6 bases short and J 2 bases short, with 12 bases between. Here the CDR3 reads CASRAGTATDTQYF. The CDR3 nucleotides read TGTGCCAGCAGGGCCGGGACTGCCACAGATACGCAGTATTTT. Full variable domain (missing parts from reference TRBV7-2 and TRBJ2-3): GAGVSQSPSNKVTEKGKDVELRCDPISGHTALYWYRQSLGQGLEFLIYFQGNSAPDKSGLPSDRFSAERTGGSVSTLTIQRTQQEDSAVYLCASRAGTATDTQYFGPGTRLTVL.

The rearrangement links TRBV13 to TRBJ2-1; D not certain. This CDR3 is built from 16 residues. Germline assignment: CDR1 PRHDT and CDR2 FYEKMQ (reference sequence). Deletions cut 4 bases from V and 1 base from J, with 14 bases between. Here the CDR3 reads CASSSNPGYSYNEQFF. The CDR3 DNA reads as TGTGCCAGCAGCTCCAACCCCGGATATTCCTACAATGAGCAGTTCTTC.

The chain is built from TRBV28 and TRBJ2-5, with D hard to call. Germline assignment: CDR1 MDHEN and CDR2 SYDVKM. V gave up 6 bases and J gave up 5 bases, with 13 bases separating them. CDR3 size: 13 residues. In nucleotides, the CDR3 is TGTGCCAGCAGGGAAGGCCTCTGGGAGACCCAGTACTTC. The encoded protein is CASREGLWETQYF. Variable domain in full (rest from reference TRBV28 and TRBJ2-5): DVKVTQSSRYLVKRTGEKVFLECVQDMDHENMFWYRQDPGLGLRLIYFSYDVKMKEKGDIPEGYSVSREKKERFSLILESASTNQTSMYLCASREGLWETQYFGPGTRLLVL.

This clonotype has more than one count but fewer than ten. The chain carries TRBV4-2 and TRBJ1-2; D call uncertain. V shed 0 bases and J shed 4 bases, with 9 bases lying between them. In germline, CDR1 is LGHNA, CDR2 YNFKEQ. The CDR3 extends over 14 amino acids. CDR3 in amino acids: CASSQEYVPYGYTF. The CDR3 nucleotides are TGTGCCAGCAGCCAAGAGTACGTCCCCTATGGCTACACCTTC.

This clonotype occurred a few times. The V and J genes are TRBV6-4 and TRBJ2-7; a weak D match, TRBD1 (6 bases). Trimming removed 8 bases from V and 1 base from J, with 9 bases in between. The CDR3 loop spans 12 amino acids. Looked up from germline, CDR1 is MRHNA and CDR2 is SNTAGT. The CDR3 reads CASSRGSYEQYV. Here the CDR3 DNA reads TGTGCCAGCTCCAGGGGATCCTACGAGCAGTACGTC.

The chain has TRBV20-1 and TRBJ2-1; D is possibly TRBD2 (7 bases). Germline lookup yields CDR1 DFQATT and CDR2 SNEGSKA (reference sequence). Trimming took 6 bases from V and 0 from J, leaving 18 bases between them. The CDR3 consists of 16 residues. The CDR3 loop is CSAPGWRGLSYNEQFF. CDR3 nucleotide sequence: TGCAGTGCCCCCGGCTGGCGGGGGCTCTCCTACAATGAGCAGTTCTTC.

This clonotype was seen repeatedly, ten times or more. The J gene is TRBJ2-7, the V gene TRBV21-1; no check of the table's D call, TRBD1, against the DNA was made. TRBV21-1 is recorded as a pseudogene. The CDR3 extends over 20 amino acids. The CDR3 here is CASTLKGLRDRDRALYEQYV. CDR3 in DNA: TGTGCCAGCACCCTTAAAGGTCTGCGAGATCGGGACAGGGCTCTCTACGAGCAGTACGTC.

This clonotype has more than one count but fewer than ten. This chain links TRBV3-1 with TRBJ1-2; 9 bases map to TRBD1. The junction had 8 bases not matched to a gene; V was cut back by 4 bases and J by 8 bases. The CDR3 consists of 14 residues. Germline V gene sequence: CDR1 LGHDT, CDR2 YNNKEL (reference sequence). The CDR3 region has the DNA TGTGCCAGCAGCCTCTCAGACAGGGGGGGCGGCTACACCTTC. This codes for CASSLSDRGGGYTF.

The CDR3 reads CASSWGQDGNYGYTF. The DNA of the CDR3 is TGTGCCAGCAGCTGGGGGCAGGACGGAAACTATGGCTACACCTTC. This sequence joins TRBV9 and TRBJ1-2; the D gene is possibly TRBD1 (6 bases). The ends were cut back, 4 bases at V and 2 bases at J, with 15 bases in the middle. The germline gives CDR1 SGDLS, CDR2 YYNGEE. This CDR3 region has 15 residues.

The V call is TRBV20-1, the J call TRBJ2-1; D is ambiguous. The germline gives CDR1 DFQATT, CDR2 SNEGSKA (reference sequence). Trimming removed 3 bases at V and 4 bases at J, with 1 base between. The CDR3 covers 10 residues. The CDR3 DNA follows: TGCAGTGCTAGGTACAATGAGCAGTTCTTC. Amino acid sequence: CSARYNEQFF.

V usage is TRBV11-2 and J usage is TRBJ2-2; 8 bases align to TRBD2. The CDR3 contains 16 residues. Germline V gives CDR1 SGHAT, CDR2 FQNNGV. The ends lost 5 bases at V and 7 bases at J; junction bases unmatched: 12. In nucleotides, the CDR3 is TGTGCCAGCAGCCCGTCTTTGCGGGGGGTCGTCGGGGAGCTGTTTTTT. Its translation: CASSPSLRGVVGELFF.

This sequence joins TRBV15 and TRBJ1-1, with D unresolved. This CDR3 is built from 12 residues. Germline V CDR1 and CDR2: LNHNV, YYDKDF (reference sequence). V dropped 3 bases and J dropped 11 bases, with 13 bases sitting between them. The CDR3 nucleotides read TGTGCCACCAGCAGGGTAGAAGGGAGGGCTTTCTTT. Its protein is CATSRVEGRAFF. Full variable domain (remainder filled in from reference TRBV15 and TRBJ1-1): DAMVIQNPRYQVTQFGKPVTLSCSQTLNHNVMYWYQQKSSQAPKLLFHYYDKDFNNEADTPDNFQSRRPNTSFCFLDIRSPGLGDTAMYLCATSRVEGRAFFGQGTRLTVV.